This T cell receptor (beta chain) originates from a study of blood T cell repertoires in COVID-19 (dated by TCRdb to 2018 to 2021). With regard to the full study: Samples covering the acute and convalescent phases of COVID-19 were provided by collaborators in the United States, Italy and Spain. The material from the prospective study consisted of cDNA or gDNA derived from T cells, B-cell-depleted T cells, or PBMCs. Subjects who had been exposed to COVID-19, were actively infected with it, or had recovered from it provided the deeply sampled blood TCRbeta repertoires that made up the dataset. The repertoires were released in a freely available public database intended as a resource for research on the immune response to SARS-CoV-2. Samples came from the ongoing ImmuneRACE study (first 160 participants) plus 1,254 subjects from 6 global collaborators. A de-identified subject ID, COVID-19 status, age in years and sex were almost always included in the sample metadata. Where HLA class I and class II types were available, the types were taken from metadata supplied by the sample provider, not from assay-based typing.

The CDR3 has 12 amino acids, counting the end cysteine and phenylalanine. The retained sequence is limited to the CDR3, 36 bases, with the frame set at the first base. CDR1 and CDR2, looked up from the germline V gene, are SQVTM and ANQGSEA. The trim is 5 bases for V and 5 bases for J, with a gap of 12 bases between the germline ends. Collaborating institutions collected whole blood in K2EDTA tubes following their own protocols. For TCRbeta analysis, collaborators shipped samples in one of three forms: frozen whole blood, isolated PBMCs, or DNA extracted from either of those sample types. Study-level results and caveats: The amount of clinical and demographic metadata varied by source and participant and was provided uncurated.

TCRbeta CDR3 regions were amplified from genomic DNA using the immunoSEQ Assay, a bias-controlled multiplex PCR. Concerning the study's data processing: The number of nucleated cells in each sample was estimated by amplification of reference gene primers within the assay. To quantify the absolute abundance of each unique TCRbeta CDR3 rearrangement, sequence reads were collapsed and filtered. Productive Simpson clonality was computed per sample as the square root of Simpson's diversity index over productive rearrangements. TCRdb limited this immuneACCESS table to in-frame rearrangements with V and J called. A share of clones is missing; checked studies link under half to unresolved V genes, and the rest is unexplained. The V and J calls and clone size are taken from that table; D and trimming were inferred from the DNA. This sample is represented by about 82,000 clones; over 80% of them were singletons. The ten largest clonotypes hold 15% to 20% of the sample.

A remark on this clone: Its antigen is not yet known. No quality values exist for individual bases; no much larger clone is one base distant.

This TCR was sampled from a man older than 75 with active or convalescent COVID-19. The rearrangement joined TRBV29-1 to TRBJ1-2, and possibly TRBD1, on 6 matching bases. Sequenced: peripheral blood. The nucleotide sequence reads TGCAGCGTTAGGCAGGGGTCTTATGGCTACACCTTC. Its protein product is CSVRQGSYGYTF.